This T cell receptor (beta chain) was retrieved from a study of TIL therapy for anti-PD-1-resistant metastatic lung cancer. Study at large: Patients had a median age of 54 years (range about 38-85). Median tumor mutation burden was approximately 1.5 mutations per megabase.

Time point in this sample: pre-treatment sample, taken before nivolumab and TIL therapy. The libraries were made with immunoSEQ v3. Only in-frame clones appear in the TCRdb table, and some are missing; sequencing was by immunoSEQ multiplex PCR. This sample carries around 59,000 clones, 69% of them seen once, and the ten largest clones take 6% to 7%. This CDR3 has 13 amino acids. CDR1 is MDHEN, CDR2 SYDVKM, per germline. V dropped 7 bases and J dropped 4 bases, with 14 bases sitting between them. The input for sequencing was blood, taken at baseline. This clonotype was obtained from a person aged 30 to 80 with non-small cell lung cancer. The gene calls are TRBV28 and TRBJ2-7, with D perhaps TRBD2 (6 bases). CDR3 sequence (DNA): TGTGCCAGCAATCGCGGGATTGGGTACGAGCAGTACTTC. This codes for CASNRGIGYEQYF.